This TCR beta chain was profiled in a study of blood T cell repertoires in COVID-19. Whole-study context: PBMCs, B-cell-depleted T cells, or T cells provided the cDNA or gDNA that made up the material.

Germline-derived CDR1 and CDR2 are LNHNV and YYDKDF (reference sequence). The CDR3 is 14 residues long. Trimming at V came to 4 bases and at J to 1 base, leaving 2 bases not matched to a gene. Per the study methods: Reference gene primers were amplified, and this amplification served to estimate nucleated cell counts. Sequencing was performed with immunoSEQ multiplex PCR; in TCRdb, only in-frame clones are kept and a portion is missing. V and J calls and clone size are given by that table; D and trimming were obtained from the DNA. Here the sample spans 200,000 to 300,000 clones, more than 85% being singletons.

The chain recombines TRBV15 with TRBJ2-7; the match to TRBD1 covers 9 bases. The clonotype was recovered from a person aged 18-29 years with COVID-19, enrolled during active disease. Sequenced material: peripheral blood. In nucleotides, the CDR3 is TGTGCCACCAGCATTGGGACAGGGTCCTACGAGCAGTACTTC. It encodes CATSIGTGSYEQYF.